The rows below give T cell receptor beta chains drawn from one sample of a study of blood T cell repertoires in COVID-19. Libraries were prepared by immunoSEQ multiplex PCR; TCRdb keeps only in-frame clonotypes and omits some of them. This table has just over 300,000 clones, about nine tenths appearing once. Input material: PBMCs or T cells enriched from blood (not recorded which). Receptors were obtained from a woman in her thirties or forties who had recovered from COVID-19. CDR3s include the opening cysteine and the closing phenylalanine or tryptophan. Fields, in order: J gene, D gene, V gene, clone size, CDR3 DNA, CDR3 protein. A D gene is named only where the DNA matches it firmly. Where a row states a size, it is once, few, many or the class of an expanded clone; other rows omit it.

J gene: TRBJ2-7
D gene: -
V gene: TRBV24-1
clone size: -
CDR3 DNA: TGTGCCACCAGTGATTTGCCTTTTGGACAATACTACGAGCAGTACTTC
CDR3 protein: CATSDLPFGQYYEQYF

J gene: TRBJ2-3
D gene: -
V gene: TRBV12-3/TRBV12-4
clone size: -
CDR3 DNA: TGTGCCAGCAGGAGTTGGGATACGCAGTATTTT
CDR3 protein: CASRSWDTQYF

J gene: TRBJ2-7
D gene: TRBD1
V gene: TRBV29-1
clone size: once
CDR3 DNA: TGCAGCGTTGAGGACAGGGCCTCCTACGAGCAGTACTTC
CDR3 protein: CSVEDRASYEQYF

J gene: TRBJ1-2
D gene: -
V gene: TRBV12-3/TRBV12-4
clone size: few
CDR3 DNA: TGTGCCAGCAGCCGGGACATAGGATATGGCTACACCTTC
CDR3 protein: CASSRDIGYGYTF

J gene: TRBJ1-3
D gene: -
V gene: TRBV27
clone size: few
CDR3 DNA: TGTGCCAGCAGTTTATTGCGGGTTTCGGGAAACACCATATATTTT
CDR3 protein: CASSLLRVSGNTIYF

J gene: TRBJ2-7
D gene: -
V gene: TRBV15
clone size: once
CDR3 DNA: TGTGCCACCAGCAGAGATCGGGGCTCCTACGAGCAGTACTTC
CDR3 protein: CATSRDRGSYEQYF

J gene: TRBJ2-7
D gene: -
V gene: TRBV3-1/TRBV3-2
clone size: once
CDR3 DNA: TGTGCCAGCACATCGGCGGGGCAACCCTACGAGCAGTACTTC
CDR3 protein: CASTSAGQPYEQYF

J gene: TRBJ2-1
D gene: TRBD2
V gene: TRBV25-1
clone size: -
CDR3 DNA: TGTGCCAGCACCAAGGGACTAGCGGACTACAATGAGCAGTTCTTC
CDR3 protein: CASTKGLADYNEQFF

J gene: TRBJ2-2
D gene: TRBD2
V gene: TRBV4-2
clone size: -
CDR3 DNA: TGTGCCAGCAGCCAAGAGCCCCTACTAGCGGGAGAGGGCACCGGGGAGCTGTTTTTT
CDR3 protein: CASSQEPLLAGEGTGELFF

J gene: TRBJ1-5
D gene: -
V gene: TRBV15
clone size: once
CDR3 DNA: TGTGCCACCAGCAGAGGCGGGGGGTTCGGCAATCAGCCCCAGCATTTT
CDR3 protein: CATSRGGGFGNQPQHF

J gene: TRBJ2-3
D gene: -
V gene: TRBV7-3
clone size: -
CDR3 DNA: TGTGCCAGCAGCTTAAGGAGCATCGACACAGATACGCAGTATTTT
CDR3 protein: CASSLRSIDTDTQYF

J gene: TRBJ2-2
D gene: -
V gene: TRBV29-1
clone size: -
CDR3 DNA: TGCAGCGTTGTCGCCCTAGATCACTTAAACACCGGGGAGCTGTTTTTT
CDR3 protein: CSVVALDHLNTGELFF

J gene: TRBJ1-2
D gene: -
V gene: TRBV2
clone size: few
CDR3 DNA: TGTGCCAGCACCGAGGGCAGGGGTGCAGTCGGCTACACCTTC
CDR3 protein: CASTEGRGAVGYTF

J gene: TRBJ2-4
D gene: -
V gene: TRBV6-1
clone size: -
CDR3 DNA: TGTGCCAGCAGTGAAATGGTGGCATACCCCAAAAACATTCAGTACTTC
CDR3 protein: CASSEMVAYPKNIQYF

J gene: TRBJ1-4
D gene: -
V gene: TRBV30
clone size: -
CDR3 DNA: TGTGCCTGGAGCCCTGGGAGCAGTGTGAATGAAAAACTGTTTTTT
CDR3 protein: CAWSPGSSVNEKLFF

J gene: TRBJ1-6
D gene: -
V gene: TRBV5-5
clone size: -
CDR3 DNA: TGTGCCAGCACCTATAAGGCACACGGGGTTTCAGGATCACCCCTCCACTTT
CDR3 protein: CASTYKAHGVSGSPLHF

J gene: TRBJ2-1
D gene: TRBD2
V gene: TRBV3-1/TRBV3-2
clone size: -
CDR3 DNA: TGTGCCAGCAGCCCAGCGGGCGGGGGTGAGCAGTTCTTC
CDR3 protein: CASSPAGGGEQFF

J gene: TRBJ2-5
D gene: -
V gene: TRBV15
clone size: -
CDR3 DNA: TGTGCCACCAGCAGAGGGGCTGACAGCCAAGAGACCCAGTACTTC
CDR3 protein: CATSRGADSQETQYF

J gene: TRBJ2-7
D gene: TRBD2
V gene: TRBV3-1/TRBV3-2
clone size: -
CDR3 DNA: TGTGCCAGCAGCCAGGGACTAGCGGGAGGTTGCCTCATCGAGCAGTACTTC
CDR3 protein: CASSQGLAGGCLIEQYF

J gene: TRBJ1-5
D gene: -
V gene: TRBV19
clone size: -
CDR3 DNA: TGTGCCAGTAGTGAAACCGGGACAATAATCCGGCCCCAGCATTTT
CDR3 protein: CASSETGTIIRPQHF

J gene: TRBJ2-1
D gene: TRBD2
V gene: TRBV3-1/TRBV3-2
clone size: -
CDR3 DNA: TGTGCCAGCAGCCTGCCAGGTAGCGGGAGTGTGAATGAGCAGTTCTTC
CDR3 protein: CASSLPGSGSVNEQFF

J gene: TRBJ2-5
D gene: -
V gene: TRBV19
clone size: -
CDR3 DNA: TGTGCCAGTAGTCCGCGGGTCTTACAAGAGACCCAGTACTTC
CDR3 protein: CASSPRVLQETQYF

J gene: TRBJ2-5
D gene: -
V gene: TRBV7-2
clone size: -
CDR3 DNA: TGTGCCAGCAGCACGGGACAGTCGGGGGTACTTCGGGAGACCCAGTACTTC
CDR3 protein: CASSTGQSGVLRETQYF

J gene: TRBJ2-2
D gene: TRBD2
V gene: TRBV7-3
clone size: -
CDR3 DNA: TGTGCCAGCAGCTTAACTGTAGCGGGAGCGGCCGGGGAGCTGTTTTTT
CDR3 protein: CASSLTVAGAAGELFF

J gene: TRBJ1-2
D gene: TRBD1
V gene: TRBV4-3
clone size: -
CDR3 DNA: TGCGCCAGCAGCCTTTCAAGACAGGGCCCGAACTATGGCTACACCTTC
CDR3 protein: CASSLSRQGPNYGYTF

J gene: TRBJ2-1
D gene: -
V gene: TRBV9
clone size: -
CDR3 DNA: TGTGCCAGCAGCGTAGTCCCGCTCAGCTCCTACAATGAGCAGTTCTTC
CDR3 protein: CASSVVPLSSYNEQFF

J gene: TRBJ2-7
D gene: TRBD1
V gene: TRBV24-1
clone size: -
CDR3 DNA: TGTGCCACCAGAGGCAGGACAGGGGGCTACGAGCAGTACTTC
CDR3 protein: CATRGRTGGYEQYF

J gene: TRBJ1-6
D gene: TRBD1
V gene: TRBV4-3
clone size: -
CDR3 DNA: TGCGCCAGCAGCCAAAATATGGGACAGGGTATTTCACCCCTCCACTTT
CDR3 protein: CASSQNMGQGISPLHF

J gene: TRBJ1-3
D gene: -
V gene: TRBV15
clone size: -
CDR3 DNA: TGTGCCACCAGCAGAGATGGCAGGGGAGGAAACACCATATATTTT
CDR3 protein: CATSRDGRGGNTIYF

J gene: TRBJ2-3
D gene: TRBD2
V gene: TRBV7-9
clone size: -
CDR3 DNA: TGTGCCAGCGCCGGGACTAGCGGGAGGGCCAAAGATACGCAGTATTTT
CDR3 protein: CASAGTSGRAKDTQYF

J gene: TRBJ2-7
D gene: -
V gene: TRBV7-2
clone size: -
CDR3 DNA: TGTGCCAGCAGCCTATTTTTCTACGAGCAGTACTTC
CDR3 protein: CASSLFFYEQYF

J gene: TRBJ1-6
D gene: TRBD1
V gene: TRBV6-4
clone size: -
CDR3 DNA: TGTGCCAGCAGTGTCACGGGACAGGGGACTTCACCCCTCCACTTT
CDR3 protein: CASSVTGQGTSPLHF

J gene: TRBJ2-7
D gene: -
V gene: TRBV7-9
clone size: -
CDR3 DNA: TGTGCCAGCAGCTTAGGGCAGGCACTCTACGAGCAGTACTTC
CDR3 protein: CASSLGQALYEQYF

J gene: TRBJ2-7
D gene: TRBD1
V gene: TRBV20-1
clone size: -
CDR3 DNA: TGCAGTGCTAGTTTACAGGGGTTAACTGAGCAGTACTTC
CDR3 protein: CSASLQGLTEQYF

J gene: TRBJ1-5
D gene: -
V gene: TRBV10-3
clone size: -
CDR3 DNA: TGTGCCATCAGTCCCTCCGGGGGACCCGGTGAGGGCAATCAGCCCCAGCATTTT
CDR3 protein: CAISPSGGPGEGNQPQHF

J gene: TRBJ1-2
D gene: TRBD1
V gene: TRBV24-1
clone size: -
CDR3 DNA: TGTGCCACCAGTGACCCAAAGAACAGGGGCGCGCACTATGGCTACACCTTC
CDR3 protein: CATSDPKNRGAHYGYTF

J gene: TRBJ1-1
D gene: -
V gene: TRBV9
clone size: -
CDR3 DNA: TGTGCCAGCAGCCGTAGAGAGTTCCAAGAAGCTTTCTTT
CDR3 protein: CASSRREFQEAFF

J gene: TRBJ1-1
D gene: -
V gene: TRBV16
clone size: -
CDR3 DNA: TGTGCCAGCAGCCTGGGACTTTCCGGGAACACTGAAGCTTTCTTT
CDR3 protein: CASSLGLSGNTEAFF

J gene: TRBJ2-3
D gene: -
V gene: TRBV7-9
clone size: -
CDR3 DNA: TGTGCCAGCAGCTTAGGGGCCGATAAAGGAAAGACAGATACGCAGTATTTT
CDR3 protein: CASSLGADKGKTDTQYF

J gene: TRBJ1-1
D gene: -
V gene: TRBV28
clone size: -
CDR3 DNA: TGTGCCAGCAGTTTATTCGGGACTGAAGCTTTCTTT
CDR3 protein: CASSLFGTEAFF

J gene: TRBJ2-1
D gene: TRBD2
V gene: TRBV9
clone size: few
CDR3 DNA: TGTGCCAGCAGCCCTCTAGCGGAGCTGAGCAATGAGCAGTTCTTC
CDR3 protein: CASSPLAELSNEQFF

J gene: TRBJ2-1
D gene: TRBD2
V gene: TRBV29-1
clone size: -
CDR3 DNA: TGCAGCGTAGCGTTGCGGTCGGCGGGAGGGCCGCAGGGAAATGAGCAGTTCTTC
CDR3 protein: CSVALRSAGGPQGNEQFF

J gene: TRBJ2-2
D gene: -
V gene: TRBV5-1
clone size: -
CDR3 DNA: TGCGCCAGCAGCCCCGTTTGGGGGGACACCGGGGAGCTGTTTTTT
CDR3 protein: CASSPVWGDTGELFF

J gene: TRBJ2-3
D gene: -
V gene: TRBV7-2
clone size: -
CDR3 DNA: TGTGCCAGCAGATTCGGGGATACGCAGTATTTT
CDR3 protein: CASRFGDTQYF

J gene: TRBJ1-4
D gene: -
V gene: TRBV15
clone size: -
CDR3 DNA: TGTGCCACCAGCCCAGGAGGGCGACGGGAAAAACTGTTTTTT
CDR3 protein: CATSPGGRREKLFF

J gene: TRBJ2-7
D gene: TRBD2
V gene: TRBV11-3
clone size: -
CDR3 DNA: TGTGCCAGCACCTTCCGCCCTAAGCGGGAGGACCCCTACGAGCAGTACTTC
CDR3 protein: CASTFRPKREDPYEQYF

J gene: TRBJ2-1
D gene: TRBD2
V gene: TRBV3-1/TRBV3-2
clone size: -
CDR3 DNA: TGTGCCAGCAGCCTCGGACTAGCGGGAACCAATGAGCAGTTCTTC
CDR3 protein: CASSLGLAGTNEQFF

J gene: TRBJ2-2
D gene: -
V gene: TRBV28
clone size: -
CDR3 DNA: TGTGCCAGCAGTTTAAGACAACCCGGGGAGCTGTTTTTT
CDR3 protein: CASSLRQPGELFF